What follows is one T cell receptor beta chain and its context. The antigen remains undetermined. These data originate in a study of vaccination effects on CD4 cells after COVID-19. Produced via immunoSEQ multiplex PCR; TCRdb's table is partial and in-frame only. The sample has roughly 29,000 clones; roughly two thirds are singletons. Regarding the study as a whole: There were few convalescent patients in the study and no early post-infection timepoints.

When around ten days of culture had elapsed, CD4+ T cells were isolated. This CDR3 spans 13 amino acids. Per germline, CDR1 SNHLY and CDR2 FYNNEI. V dropped 5 bases and J dropped 3 bases, with 10 bases sitting between them. This TCR derives from a human donor who received a COVID-19 vaccine. Sample: CD4+ T cells from PBMCs cultured without peptide, taken before COVID-19 vaccination. V and J are TRBV2 and TRBJ2-5, with D hard to call. The DNA for the CDR3 is TGTGCCAGCAGTCGAGGAGTAAAAGAGACCCAGTACTTC. Translating it yields CASSRGVKETQYF.